This TCR beta chain was obtained from a study of blood T cell repertoires in COVID-19. Whole-study context: T cells, B-cell-depleted T cells, or PBMCs provided the cDNA or gDNA that served as material.

CDR1 is WSHSY, CDR2 SAAADI, per germline. The CDR3 has 13 amino acids. V was clipped by 2 bases and J by 4 bases, with 5 bases between them. The repertoire was sequenced with immunoSEQ multiplex PCR; TCRdb's copy has only in-frame clones and lacks some. Of over 120,000 clones listed, 85% to 90% are singletons. The material sequenced was peripheral blood. This chain uses TRBV10-2 with TRBJ2-2; perhaps TRBD2 as D (5 bases). The clonotype originates from a woman between 50 and 59 years old with active or convalescent COVID-19. The CDR3 nucleotides read TGCGCCAGCAGTGAGACTAGCACCGGGGAGCTGTTTTTT. Translation gives CASSETSTGELFF.